The table lists the clone carrying this T cell receptor (beta chain) with a few counts. Antigen specificity is unknown. The data belong to a study of T cells in Graves' hyperthyroidism and ophthalmopathy. Trimming pared 6 bases from V and 5 bases from J, leaving 5 bases between. Germline-derived CDR1 and CDR2 are SNHLY and FYNNEI. The CDR3 has 12 residues. Exclusions: uncontrolled infection, other autoimmune disease, pregnancy, lactation. Study-level points and caveats: In blood, most of the thyroid clonotypes expanded above 0.001 were also present. The model foresaw ophthalmopathy a median around 6.4 months prior to onset.

Template material for amplifying TCR beta CDR3 regions consisted of RNA transcripts. TCR CDR3 regions were first amplified by RT-PCR with HTBI primers. MiXCR, applied by TCRdb to the multiplex PCR reads, yields one record per CDR3 protein. The table has under 700,000 distinct CDR3 sequences, under 60% seen once; the top ten hold about 7.9%. This TCR came from a woman between 18 and 29 years old with Graves' hyperthyroidism. The V call is TRBV2, the J call TRBJ1-6; no firm D call. The material sequenced was peripheral blood or thyroid tissue (not recorded which). CDR3 sequence reads: CASSEDNSPLHF. Here the CDR3 DNA reads TGTGCCAGCAGCGAGGATAATTCACCCCTCCACTTT.